Each of the 6 T cell receptor beta chains below was sequenced from the same sample in a study of OX40 agonist ivuxolimab in advanced cancers. Library preparation used the immunoSEQ multiplex PCR assay. TCRdb's version of the immuneACCESS table is confined to in-frame rearrangements and falls short of the full clone set. An unresolved V gene accounts for under half of the shortfall where checked; the remainder is of unknown origin. The table for this sample lists fewer than 75,000 clones; roughly 87% of them were counted only once. 2.8% of the sample goes to the ten largest clones. Material: CD4+ or CD8+ T cells sorted from blood, obtained in a trial of the OX40 agonist ivuxolimab. These receptors were obtained from an adult with an advanced solid tumor such as melanoma, head and neck, liver or kidney cancer.

The chain carries TRBV6-6 and TRBJ1-3; D is unclear. With 2 bases removed from V and 3 bases from J, the gap between germline ends came to 8 bases. The CDR3 covers 14 residues. The germline CDR1 and CDR2 sequences are MNHNY and SVGAGI (reference sequence). In DNA form, the CDR3 reads TGTGCCAGCAGTTACGTTAGCCGTGGAAACACCATATATTTT. Translation gives CASSYVSRGNTIYF.

J is TRBJ1-5 and V is TRBV7-2; D may be TRBD1 (5 bases). The V and J ends lost 5 bases and 1 base respectively, with 9 bases between them. Germline CDR1 SGHTA, CDR2 FQGNSA. This CDR3 has 14 amino acids. As DNA, the CDR3 is TGTGCCAGCAGCATGGGACTGAGCAATCAGCCCCAGCATTTT. It codes for CASSMGLSNQPQHF. Supplemented by reference TRBV7-2 and TRBJ1-5, the full variable domain reads GAGVSQSPSNKVTEKGKDVELRCDPISGHTALYWYRQSLGQGLEFLIYFQGNSAPDKSGLPSDRFSAERTGGSVSTLTIQRTQQEDSAVYLCASSMGLSNQPQHFGDGTRLSIL.

Within the sample, this clone is medium-sized. The CDR3 region has the DNA TGTGCCAGTAGTTGGGGGAGACAAGAGACCCAGTACTTC. It is translated as CASSWGRQETQYF. This chain connects TRBV19 to TRBJ2-5, with D perhaps assigned TRBD1 or TRBD2 (5 bases each). From germline, CDR1 is LNHDA and CDR2 SQIVND (reference sequence). With 5 bases removed from V and 2 bases from J, the gap between germline ends came to 9 bases. This CDR3 spans 13 amino acids.

The V gene is TRBV30, the J gene TRBJ2-3, with 9 bases lining up with TRBD2. Germline-derived CDR1 and CDR2 are GTSNPN and SVGIG (reference sequence). The J segment lost 0 bases and the V segment lost 3 bases, leaving 4 bases of the junction unmatched. This CDR3 spans 15 amino acids. This CDR3 is CAWRRLAGSTDTQYF. As DNA, the CDR3 is TGTGCCTGGAGGCGGCTAGCGGGAAGCACAGATACGCAGTATTTT.

This rearrangement joins TRBV7-6 to TRBJ2-3; tentative D call: TRBD2 (6 bases). Germline CDR1 reads SGHVS; CDR2 reads FNYEAQ. The V and J ends lost 3 bases and 8 bases respectively, with 12 bases between them. CDR3 length equals 13 residues. The DNA of the CDR3 is TGTGCCAGCAGCTTGGGACTGGGAGCTACGCAGTATTTT. Translated: CASSLGLGATQYF.

The chain combines TRBV30 with TRBJ2-3; maybe TRBD1 (6 bases). V was clipped by 1 base and J by 5 bases, with 10 bases between them. The CDR3 covers 13 residues. Per germline, CDR1 GTSNPN and CDR2 SVGIG (reference sequence). The CDR3 loop is CAWSDRVGDTQYF. The CDR3 DNA sequence: TGTGCCTGGAGTGACAGGGTCGGAGATACGCAGTATTTT.